This is a list of T cell receptor beta chains from one sample in a study of blood T cell repertoires in COVID-19. Assay used: immunoSEQ multiplex PCR; TCRdb lists only in-frame clones, some missing. Of 95,000 to 110,000 clones in the sample, roughly nine tenths were seen once. Input material: peripheral blood. The receptor set was obtained from a human donor in a cohort sampled during active COVID-19. Each CDR3 is given with its conserved first and last residue. The D gene is left open where the match is weak. A clone size is listed for some rows: how often the clone was seen (once, few, many), or a class if it is expanded.

J gene	clone size	V gene	D gene	CDR3 protein	CDR3 DNA
TRBJ1-1	NA	TRBV3-1/TRBV3-2	TRBD1	CASSDRDRVDGAFF	TGTGCCAGCAGCGACCGGGACAGGGTGGACGGAGCTTTCTTT
TRBJ2-1	NA	TRBV9	TRBD2	CASSVLAGVYNEQFF	TGTGCCAGCAGCGTATTAGCGGGCGTTTACAATGAGCAGTTCTTC
TRBJ1-1	few	TRBV10-1	NA	CASSATGNTEAFF	TGCGCCAGCAGCGCAACAGGGAACACTGAAGCTTTCTTT
TRBJ1-5	NA	TRBV10-3	TRBD1	CAIGDRASQPQHF	TGTGCCATCGGGGACAGGGCTAGTCAGCCCCAGCATTTT
TRBJ2-7	once	TRBV19	NA	CASSIARGDYEQYF	TGTGCCAGTAGTATTGCCAGGGGCGATTACGAGCAGTACTTC
TRBJ2-7	NA	TRBV7-2	NA	CASSSYYEQYF	TGTGCCAGCAGCTCTTACTACGAGCAGTACTTC
TRBJ2-1	NA	TRBV28	NA	CASRSWAGGADEQFF	TGTGCCAGCAGAAGTTGGGCCGGCGGGGCCGATGAGCAGTTCTTC
TRBJ2-7	few	TRBV4-3	TRBD1	CASSQFYRGSKNEQYF	TGCGCCAGCAGCCAATTCTACAGGGGTTCTAAGAACGAGCAGTACTTC
TRBJ2-2	NA	TRBV28	TRBD2	CASSRGGIPGELFF	TGTGCCAGCAGTAGGGGAGGGATCCCCGGGGAGCTGTTTTTT
TRBJ2-5	NA	TRBV5-4	NA	CASRLGGAGLPETQYF	TGTGCCAGCAGATTGGGTGGGGCAGGCCTTCCGGAGACCCAGTACTTC
TRBJ2-6	NA	TRBV18	NA	CASSTTGTGANVLTF	TGTGCCAGCTCAACAACAGGGACTGGGGCCAACGTCCTGACTTTC
TRBJ2-5	NA	TRBV6-5	TRBD1	CASSSTGGTGETQYF	TGTGCCAGCAGTTCGACAGGGGGCACCGGAGAGACCCAGTACTTC
TRBJ1-6	few	TRBV10-3	NA	CAISTIYNSPLHF	TGTGCCATCAGTACAATCTATAATTCACCCCTCCACTTT
TRBJ2-5	NA	TRBV7-6	TRBD1	CASSSTPIRQGQETQYF	TGTGCCAGCAGCTCGACACCTATACGACAGGGCCAAGAGACCCAGTACTTC
TRBJ1-1	NA	TRBV6-6	NA	CASSSPSDMNTEAFF	TGTGCCAGCAGTTCCCCCAGTGATATGAACACTGAAGCTTTCTTT
TRBJ2-1	NA	TRBV6-5	NA	CASSYGQSSSYNEQFF	TGTGCCAGCAGTTACGGACAGTCGAGCTCCTACAATGAGCAGTTCTTC
TRBJ2-5	NA	TRBV7-2	TRBD1	CASSLYANRGSLQETQYF	TGTGCCAGCAGCTTATATGCAAACAGGGGGAGCCTGCAAGAGACCCAGTACTTC
TRBJ1-2	NA	TRBV28	NA	CASSWGGGIVGYTF	TGTGCCAGCAGTTGGGGGGGAGGGATAGTTGGCTACACCTTC
TRBJ2-7	NA	TRBV10-3	NA	CAISEGTPNYEQYF	TGTGCCATCAGTGAGGGGACACCTAACTACGAGCAGTACTTC
TRBJ1-1	NA	TRBV12-3/TRBV12-4	NA	CASSSRTGTEAFF	TGTGCCAGCAGTTCACGGACGGGGACTGAAGCTTTCTTT
TRBJ2-3	NA	TRBV27	NA	CASSPVKRDTQYF	TGTGCCAGCAGTCCTGTAAAGCGGGATACGCAGTATTTT
TRBJ1-5	NA	TRBV7-2	NA	CASSSRRNQPQHF	TGTGCCAGCAGCTCCCGGCGGAATCAGCCCCAGCATTTT
TRBJ2-1	NA	TRBV12-3/TRBV12-4	NA	CASRRASGEQFF	TGTGCCAGCAGGCGGGCCTCGGGGGAGCAGTTCTTC
TRBJ2-5	NA	TRBV5-1	TRBD2	CASSFSRSGLAGPQETQYF	TGCGCCAGCAGCTTTTCCCGTTCCGGACTAGCGGGACCCCAAGAGACCCAGTACTTC
TRBJ2-7	NA	TRBV28	NA	CASSLFSRRDTTYEQYF	TGTGCCAGCAGTTTATTTTCCCGCCGGGATACAACCTACGAGCAGTACTTC
TRBJ2-1	NA	TRBV11-3	TRBD2	CASSKMGLAGYNEQFF	TGTGCCAGCAGTAAAATGGGACTAGCGGGATACAATGAGCAGTTCTTC
TRBJ2-5	NA	TRBV2	TRBD1	CASSEALGQGEETQYF	TGTGCCAGCAGTGAAGCCTTGGGACAGGGCGAAGAGACCCAGTACTTC
TRBJ2-7	NA	TRBV5-1	NA	CASSGGQKSYEQYF	TGCGCCAGCAGCGGAGGCCAAAAATCCTACGAGCAGTACTTC
TRBJ2-7	NA	TRBV5-1	NA	CASSSKRGTSSYEQYF	TGCGCCAGCAGCTCAAAAAGGGGGACGAGCTCCTACGAGCAGTACTTC
TRBJ2-7	NA	TRBV10-3	TRBD2	CAIGVAGESEQYF	TGTGCCATCGGGGTAGCGGGAGAATCTGAGCAGTACTTC
TRBJ1-1	NA	TRBV2	NA	CASSLGGFNTEAFF	TGTGCCAGCAGCCTCGGGGGATTTAACACTGAAGCTTTCTTT
TRBJ2-7	NA	TRBV7-2	TRBD1	CASSHYQGQGASEQYF	TGTGCCAGCAGCCACTACCAAGGACAGGGGGCTAGCGAGCAGTACTTC
TRBJ2-7	NA	TRBV5-1	TRBD2	CASSLGASGIAYEQYF	TGCGCCAGCAGCTTGGGTGCTAGCGGCATAGCCTACGAGCAGTACTTC
TRBJ1-1	NA	TRBV10-3	NA	CAISERGRGNTEAFF	TGTGCCATCAGTGAAAGGGGCAGGGGGAACACTGAAGCTTTCTTT
TRBJ2-3	NA	TRBV18	NA	CASSLEEFSTDTQYF	TGTGCCAGCTCACTAGAGGAATTCAGCACAGATACGCAGTATTTT
TRBJ2-3	NA	TRBV24-1	NA	CATRYSLSITDTQYF	TGTGCCACCAGGTATAGCCTAAGCATTACAGATACGCAGTATTTT
TRBJ2-1	few	TRBV7-8	TRBD1	CASRQLPGVGTGSYNEQFF	TGTGCCAGCAGACAACTCCCTGGTGTAGGGACAGGGTCCTACAATGAGCAGTTCTTC
TRBJ2-2	NA	TRBV3-1/TRBV3-2	TRBD2	CASSQGGGSTGELFF	TGTGCCAGCAGCCAAGGGGGGGGAAGCACCGGGGAGCTGTTTTTT
TRBJ2-1	once	TRBV9	TRBD2	CASSVAGRTNEQFF	TGTGCCAGCAGCGTGGCCGGGAGGACGAATGAGCAGTTCTTC
TRBJ2-3	once	TRBV28	TRBD2	CASSSPLLAGETDTQYF	TGTGCCAGCAGTTCCCCCTTACTAGCGGGGGAGACAGATACGCAGTATTTT
TRBJ1-1	NA	TRBV30	NA	CAEGGERGTEAFF	TGTGCCGAAGGCGGGGAAAGGGGTACTGAAGCTTTCTTT
TRBJ1-5	NA	TRBV28	TRBD1	CASSKGGGLQPQHF	TGTGCCAGCAGTAAAGGGGGCGGGCTTCAGCCCCAGCATTTT
TRBJ1-5	NA	TRBV3-1/TRBV3-2	NA	CASSRGGEGSVQPQHF	TGTGCCAGCAGCCGGGGCGGGGAGGGTTCTGTTCAGCCCCAGCATTTT
TRBJ1-1	once	TRBV28	TRBD1	CASSLIGQGGNTEAFF	TGTGCCAGCAGTTTAATCGGACAGGGCGGGAACACTGAAGCTTTCTTT
TRBJ2-1	NA	TRBV6-5	TRBD2	CASSYMAGGGNEQFF	TGTGCCAGCAGTTACATGGCTGGGGGGGGCAATGAGCAGTTCTTC
TRBJ2-7	NA	TRBV11-3	NA	CASSPRGYEQYF	TGTGCCAGCAGCCCGCGGGGATACGAGCAGTACTTC
TRBJ2-2	NA	TRBV7-9	NA	CASSLVLQGGGELFF	TGTGCCAGCAGCTTAGTATTGCAGGGAGGCGGGGAGCTGTTTTTT
TRBJ2-1	few	TRBV10-1	TRBD1	CASRDRRYNEQFF	TGCGCCAGCAGGGACAGGCGATACAATGAGCAGTTCTTC
TRBJ2-1	NA	TRBV14	TRBD1	CASSQDRGQNLNNEQFF	TGTGCCAGCAGCCAAGATAGGGGACAGAACCTAAACAATGAGCAGTTCTTC
TRBJ1-4	NA	TRBV9	NA	CASSPSLGGGEKLFF	TGTGCCAGCAGCCCTTCTCTGGGGGGAGGTGAAAAACTGTTTTTT